Below are 2 T cell receptor beta chains sequenced from a single sample in a study of T cell responses to AZD1222 COVID-19 vaccine. The protocol was immunoSEQ multiplex PCR, while the TCRdb copy is restricted to in-frame clones and leaves out a portion. The table includes 150,000 to 160,000 clones, roughly nine tenths detected once. Specimen: peripheral blood, collected on day 0 of AZD1222 vaccination. The receptors originated from an adult in good health.

V gene TRBV6-6 combines with J gene TRBJ1-5; TRBD1 aligns across 7 bases. CDR1 is MNHNY, CDR2 SVGAGI, per germline (reference sequence). J gave up 4 bases and V 5 bases, and 8 bases lay outside the gene matches. The CDR3 loop spans 15 amino acids. CDR3 DNA sequence: TGTGCCAGCAGTCACCCGACAGGGTGGAATCAGCCCCAGCATTTT. Translated: CASSHPTGWNQPQHF.

The sample holds one count of this clone. The CDR3 here is CASSQVKAGTSGYNEQFF. The DNA of the CDR3 is TGCGCCAGCAGCCAAGTCAAAGCCGGGACTAGCGGTTACAATGAGCAGTTCTTC. The rearrangement uses TRBV4-3 and TRBJ2-1; 11 bases agree with TRBD2. The CDR3 covers 18 residues. The J segment lost 4 bases and the V segment lost 1 base, leaving 9 bases of the junction unmatched. CDR1 LGHNA and CDR2 YSLEER come from the germline V gene.